These 30 T cell receptor beta chains were all obtained from the same sample, sequenced in a study of blood T cell repertoires in COVID-19. Only in-frame clones appear in the TCRdb table, and some are missing; sequencing was by immunoSEQ multiplex PCR. The sample has 250,000 or so clones; about 73% are singletons. Sequencing was done on a sample of peripheral blood. The receptors here all came from a woman of 80 years or more with acute or convalescent COVID-19.

The CDR3 DNA sequence: TGTGCCAGCAGCCATTTCGGAGTACTAGCGGGGGGCCTTAGGATTCGCACAGATACGCAGTATTTT. Amino acids: CASSHFGVLAGGLRIRTDTQYF. The V and J genes are TRBV14 and TRBJ2-3; 12 bases match TRBD2. Germline CDR1 SGHDN, CDR2 FVKESK. There are 22 residues in the CDR3. V trimming: 3 bases; J trimming: 1 base; junction bases outside the gene matches: 20.

This rearrangement joins TRBV29-1 to TRBJ1-1; 9 bases line up with TRBD1. Germline V gives CDR1 SQVTM, CDR2 ANQGSEA. J gave up 3 bases and V 7 bases, and 9 bases lay outside the gene matches. The CDR3 is 14 amino acids. The chain's CDR3 is CSARQGGLYTEAFF. For the CDR3, the DNA is TGCAGCGCCAGACAGGGGGGCTTATACACTGAAGCTTTCTTT.

In this sample, this clone turned up once. The chain uses TRBV6-5 and TRBJ2-7; the match to TRBD1 covers 7 bases. CDR1 and CDR2 from the germline V gene are MNHEY and SVGAGI. Germline trimming cut 2 bases from V and 2 bases from J; bases unmatched to any gene: 9. This CDR3 is built from 16 residues. The CDR3, as DNA: TGTGCCAGCAGTTACGGAACAGGGGAGTGGCCCTACGAGCAGTACTTC. Protein product: CASSYGTGEWPYEQYF.

This sequence joins TRBV7-9 and TRBJ2-6, with D unclear. Looked up from germline, CDR1 is SEHNR and CDR2 is FQNEAQ (reference sequence). Trimming took off 4 bases at V and 0 bases at J, with 7 bases between the two ends. The CDR3 length is 15 residues. The CDR3 spells CASSSLTSGANVLTF. CDR3 bases: TGTGCCAGCAGCTCACTTACCTCTGGGGCCAACGTCCTGACTTTC.

The count of this clone is one. In nucleotides, the CDR3 is TGTGCCAGCAGTGAACGCTTAGCGGGAGGGGAAGAGACCCAGTACTTC. Its protein product is CASSERLAGGEETQYF. The chain recombines TRBV6-1 with TRBJ2-5; 11 bases align to TRBD2. J gave up 3 bases and V 2 bases, and 5 bases lay outside the gene matches. The CDR3 is 16 amino acids. Per the germline V gene, CDR1 is MNHNS and CDR2 is SASEGT.

The V call is TRBV10-3, the J call TRBJ1-6, with 11 bases fitting TRBD1. Unmatched junction bases numbered 9, after V lost 5 bases and J lost 9 bases. CDR3 length equals 16 residues. The germline V gene encodes CDR1 ENHRY and CDR2 SYGVKD. This chain's CDR3 is CAISQTTGQGASPLHF. The CDR3, as DNA: TGTGCCATCAGTCAAACTACTGGACAGGGGGCTTCACCCCTCCACTTT.

The gene calls are TRBV29-1 and TRBJ2-7; TRBD1 aligns across 9 bases. CDR1 SQVTM and CDR2 ANQGSEA come from the germline V gene. The junction had 2 bases not matched to a gene; V was cut back by 0 bases and J by 2 bases. This CDR3 has 14 residues. The CDR3: CSVEEGTGTYEQYF. The CDR3 coding sequence is TGCAGCGTTGAAGAAGGGACAGGGACCTACGAGCAGTACTTC.

This chain uses TRBV29-1 with TRBJ1-1; a possible D gene is TRBD1 (5 bases). V was cut by 2 bases and J by 10 bases, with 11 bases left in between. The CDR3 extends over 11 amino acids. CDR1 SQVTM and CDR2 ANQGSEA come from the germline V gene. DNA of the CDR3: TGCAGCGTTGAATTGGGGCTGGGAGCTTTCTTT. Translated: CSVELGLGAFF.

The gene calls are TRBV2 and TRBJ1-1, with a weak D call TRBD1 (6 bases). Germline V gives CDR1 SNHLY, CDR2 FYNNEI. V was shortened by 2 bases and J by 1 base, with 11 bases between the two germline ends. CDR3 length equals 15 residues. Here the CDR3 reads CASSETQQGNTEAFF. In DNA form, the CDR3 reads TGTGCCAGCAGTGAAACCCAACAGGGGAACACTGAAGCTTTCTTT.

The count of this clone is one. The J gene is TRBJ2-3, the V gene TRBV5-6, with 11 bases identical to TRBD2. Trimming at V came to 3 bases and at J to 4 bases, leaving 7 bases not matched to a gene. CDR1 is SGHDT, CDR2 YYEEEE, per germline. This CDR3 region has 16 residues. DNA for the CDR3: TGTGCCAGCAGCTCCTACCGTAGCGGGAGGGCAGATACGCAGTATTTT. It encodes CASSSYRSGRADTQYF.

CDR3 residues: CASSQEDYGYEQYF. The CDR3 DNA sequence: TGCGCCAGCAGCCAAGAAGACTACGGCTACGAGCAGTACTTC. The rearrangement joins TRBV4-3 to TRBJ2-7; D possibly corresponds to TRBD2 (5 bases). V lost 0 bases and J 3 bases, leaving 9 bases between the germline ends. Germline CDR1 reads LGHNA; CDR2 reads YSLEER. The CDR3 is 14 amino acids.

The rearrangement joins TRBV5-4 to TRBJ2-1; TRBD1 aligns across 7 bases. The CDR3 has 16 residues. The germline V gene encodes CDR1 SGHNT and CDR2 YYREEE (reference sequence). V gave up 2 bases and J gave up 3 bases; unmatched junction bases: 8. CDR3 protein: CASSLPGQVGYNEQFF. In DNA, the CDR3 is TGTGCCAGCAGCTTACCAGGACAGGTGGGCTACAATGAGCAGTTCTTC. Filled out from reference TRBV5-4 and TRBJ2-1, the complete variable domain reads ETGVTQSPTHLIKTRGQQVTLRCSSQSGHNTVSWYQQALGQGPQFIFQYYREEENGRGNFPPRFSGLQFPNYSSELNVNALELDDSALYLCASSLPGQVGYNEQFFGPGTRLTVL.

The chain carries TRBV3-1 (or the pseudogene TRBV3-2) and TRBJ2-5; TRBD2 matches 14 bases. In germline, CDR1 is LGHDT, CDR2 YNNKEL (reference sequence). J was trimmed by 5 bases and V by 3 bases; bases with no gene match: 11. This CDR3 is 18 amino acids long. The chain's CDR3 is CASSHPGLAGEEGETQYF. The CDR3 DNA sequence: TGTGCCAGCAGCCACCCGGGACTAGCGGGAGAGGAGGGGGAGACCCAGTACTTC.

The chain uses TRBV7-3 and TRBJ2-1; 7 bases are a match to TRBD2. The V segment lost 0 bases and the J segment 1 base; nucleotides outside the gene matches: 0. The CDR3 covers 15 residues. The V gene's germline CDR1 is SGHTA and CDR2 FQGTGA. The CDR3 spells CASSLTGGSYNEQFF. The CDR3 nucleotides are TGTGCCAGCAGCTTAACGGGGGGGTCCTACAATGAGCAGTTCTTC. The complete variable domain, with remaining parts taken from reference TRBV7-3 and TRBJ2-1, reads GAGVSQTPSNKVTEKGKYVELRCDPISGHTALYWYRQSLGQGPEFLIYFQGTGAADDSGLPNDRFFAVRPEGSVSTLKIQRTERGDSAVYLCASSLTGGSYNEQFFGPGTRLTVL.

The rearrangement joins TRBV12-3 or TRBV12-4 to TRBJ1-2; D call uncertain. V shed 3 bases and J shed 6 bases, with 8 bases lying between them. CDR3 length: 12 amino acids. The CDR3 sequence: CASSFSGDGYTF. The CDR3 coding sequence is TGTGCCAGCAGTTTCTCCGGGGATGGCTACACCTTC.

In this sample, this clone turned up a few times. In nucleotides, the CDR3 is TGCGCCAGCAGCTTGGCCGGGACTACAGTTAAAGATACGCAGTATTTT. This sequence encodes CASSLAGTTVKDTQYF. The rearrangement uses TRBV5-1 and TRBJ2-3; 7 bases line up with TRBD2. V lost 0 bases and J lost 5; bases outside the gene matches: 9. The CDR3 covers 16 residues. The germline CDR1 and CDR2 sequences are SGHRS and YFSETQ.

V usage is TRBV2 and J usage is TRBJ1-4; D may be TRBD1 (6 bases). Trimming shortened V by 7 bases and J by 0 bases, and 15 bases separated the two germline ends. The V gene's germline CDR1 is SNHLY and CDR2 FYNNEI. This CDR3 has 16 residues. DNA for the CDR3: TGTGCCAGCATTCGGAGGACAGCTTCAACTAATGAAAAACTGTTTTTT. It encodes CASIRRTASTNEKLFF.

The chain recombines TRBV10-3 with TRBJ2-2, with 7 positions matching TRBD2. There are 16 residues in the CDR3. Germline V gene data show CDR1 as ENHRY and CDR2 as SYGVKD. Germline trimming cut 3 bases from V and 0 bases from J; bases unmatched to any gene: 4. CDR3 amino acids: CAISDGGTTNTGELFF. For the CDR3, the DNA is TGTGCCATCAGTGACGGGGGGACCACGAACACCGGGGAGCTGTTTTTT.

The J gene is TRBJ1-2, the V gene TRBV15, with a tentative D call TRBD1 (6 bases). Germline V gene lookup returns CDR1 LNHNV and CDR2 YYDKDF (reference sequence). The V and J ends lost 0 bases and 7 bases respectively, with 12 bases between them. This CDR3 has 14 residues. Here the CDR3 DNA reads TGTGCCACCAGCAGAGATTTAGGGGGTAGTGGCTACACCTTC. Protein: CATSRDLGGSGYTF. The variable domain in full, completed from reference TRBV15 and TRBJ1-2, reads DAMVIQNPRYQVTQFGKPVTLSCSQTLNHNVMYWYQQKSSQAPKLLFHYYDKDFNNEADTPDNFQSRRPNTSFCFLDIRSPGLGDTAMYLCATSRDLGGSGYTFGSGTRLTVV.

The J gene is TRBJ1-4, the V gene TRBV18; 9 bases fit TRBD1. V trimming: 3 bases; J trimming: 8 bases; junction bases outside the gene matches: 4. Germline V gives CDR1 KGHSH, CDR2 LQKENI. The CDR3 extends over 14 amino acids. CDR3 loop: CASSPRQGVEKLFF. Written as DNA, the CDR3 is TGTGCCAGCTCACCGCGACAGGGGGTGGAAAAACTGTTTTTT.

This sequence joins TRBV30 and TRBJ1-4; 9 bases align to TRBD1. CDR1 and CDR2 (germline): GTSNPN, SVGIG (reference sequence). The V segment lost 2 bases and the J segment 5 bases; nucleotides outside the gene matches: 3. The CDR3 loop spans 14 amino acids. CDR3 in DNA: TGTGCCTGGAGTACTACAGGGGGCAATGAAAAACTGTTTTTT. Its protein is CAWSTTGGNEKLFF.

The genes are TRBV4-1 and TRBJ1-2; tentative D call: TRBD1 (5 bases). Germline values: CDR1 MGHRA, CDR2 YSYEKL. The germline V and J ends were trimmed by 4 bases and 2 bases, with 14 bases remaining between them. The CDR3 length is 15 residues. The CDR3 DNA follows: TGCGCCAGCAGCCTGAGGACAAACGAGAACTATGGCTACACCTTC. Encoded protein: CASSLRTNENYGYTF.

This rearrangement joins TRBV7-2 to TRBJ1-3, with D possibly matching TRBD1 (6 bases). Trimming pared 1 base from V and 3 bases from J, leaving 7 bases between. This CDR3 has 14 residues. Germline V gene sequence: CDR1 SGHTA, CDR2 FQGNSA. For the CDR3, the DNA is TGTGCCAGCAGCTTAGAGGGGGTTGGAAACACCATATATTTT. Protein sequence: CASSLEGVGNTIYF.

V is TRBV6-5 and J is TRBJ1-5, with D uncertain. The CDR3 extends over 15 amino acids. The germline CDR1 and CDR2 sequences are MNHEY and SVGAGI. V was shortened by 5 bases and J by 0 bases, with 11 bases between the two germline ends. CDR3: CASSLRGNSNQPQHF. In DNA form, the CDR3 reads TGTGCCAGCAGTCTGCGGGGTAATAGCAATCAGCCCCAGCATTTT.

The table lists this clone with a few counts. V gene TRBV10-3 combines with J gene TRBJ2-1; 12 bases fit TRBD2. Trimming removed 6 bases from V and 7 bases from J; junction bases left unmatched: 7. The germline V gene has CDR1 ENHRY and CDR2 SYGVKD. This CDR3 region has 15 residues. The CDR3 DNA reads as TGTGCCATCAGGACTAGCGGGAGAGGCGTGAATGAGCAGTTCTTC. Protein product: CAIRTSGRGVNEQFF.

V gene TRBV12-5 combines with J gene TRBJ2-6; 7 nucleotides align to TRBD1. V trimming: 5 bases; J trimming: 0 bases; junction bases outside the gene matches: 7. CDR1 LGHNT and CDR2 FRNRAP come from the germline V gene. CDR3 length equals 17 residues. The DNA of the CDR3 is TGTGCTAGTGGTGCCCTAACAGGGGCCTCTGGGGCCAACGTCCTGACTTTC. It translates to CASGALTGASGANVLTF.

The J gene is TRBJ2-1, the V gene TRBV10-3, with TRBD2 matching 7 bases. Germline CDR1 and CDR2: ENHRY and SYGVKD. This CDR3 comprises 16 residues. V lost 0 bases and J lost 7; bases outside the gene matches: 9. The CDR3: CAISESFGTTENEQFF. In DNA, the CDR3 is TGTGCCATCAGTGAGTCGTTCGGGACTACTGAAAATGAGCAGTTCTTC.

This chain uses TRBV5-4 with TRBJ2-6, with D maybe TRBD1 (5 bases). V was cut by 4 bases and J by 1 base, with 15 bases left in between. Germline CDR1 SGHNT, CDR2 YYREEE (reference sequence). This CDR3 comprises 17 residues. The CDR3: CASSQNYDSSGANVLTF. The CDR3 DNA follows: TGTGCCAGCAGCCAAAACTACGACAGTTCTGGGGCCAACGTCCTGACTTTC. The variable domain in full, with the rest retrieved from reference TRBV5-4 and TRBJ2-6, is ETGVTQSPTHLIKTRGQQVTLRCSSQSGHNTVSWYQQALGQGPQFIFQYYREEENGRGNFPPRFSGLQFPNYSSELNVNALELDDSALYLCASSQNYDSSGANVLTFGAGSRLTVL.

In its sample, this clone was seen many times. The V and J genes are TRBV6-5 and TRBJ2-1, with TRBD2 matching 9 bases. CDR1 MNHEY and CDR2 SVGAGI come from the germline V gene. V trimming: 2 bases; J trimming: 14 bases; junction bases outside the gene matches: 10. The CDR3 loop spans 14 amino acids. CDR3 nucleotides: TGTGCCAGCAGTTACCCAAATCAAGCGGGAGGCGAGTTCTTC. It translates to CASSYPNQAGGEFF.

This clone was observed a handful of times. The chain recombines TRBV7-2 with TRBJ2-3; D is unclear. Germline assignment: CDR1 SGHTA and CDR2 FQGNSA. The ends were cut back, 4 bases at V and 5 bases at J, with 13 bases in the middle. This CDR3 comprises 14 residues. CDR3 amino acids: CASSWALLGDTQYF. Here the CDR3 DNA reads TGTGCCAGCAGCTGGGCCCTGCTCGGAGATACGCAGTATTTT. The whole variable domain, filled in from reference TRBV7-2 and TRBJ2-3, reads GAGVSQSPSNKVTEKGKDVELRCDPISGHTALYWYRQSLGQGLEFLIYFQGNSAPDKSGLPSDRFSAERTGGSVSTLTIQRTQQEDSAVYLCASSWALLGDTQYFGPGTRLTVL.